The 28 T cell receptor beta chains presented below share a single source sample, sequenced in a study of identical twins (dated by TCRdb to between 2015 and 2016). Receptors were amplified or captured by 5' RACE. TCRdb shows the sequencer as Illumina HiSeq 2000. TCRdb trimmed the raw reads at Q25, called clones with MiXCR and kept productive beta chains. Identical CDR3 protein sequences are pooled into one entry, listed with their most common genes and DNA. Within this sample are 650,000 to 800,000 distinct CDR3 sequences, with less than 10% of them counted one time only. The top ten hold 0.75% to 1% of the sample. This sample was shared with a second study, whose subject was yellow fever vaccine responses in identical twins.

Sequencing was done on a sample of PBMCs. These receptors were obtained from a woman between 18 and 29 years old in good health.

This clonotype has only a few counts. In DNA, the CDR3 is TGTGCCAGCAGTCGTGGGATCCCCGATCAGCCCCAGCATTTT. Translating gives CASSRGIPDQPQHF. This chain links TRBV12-3 or TRBV12-4 with TRBJ1-5; no definite D call. Between the trimmed V and J ends, which lost 5 bases and 5 bases, there was a span of 13 bases. CDR3 length: 14 residues.

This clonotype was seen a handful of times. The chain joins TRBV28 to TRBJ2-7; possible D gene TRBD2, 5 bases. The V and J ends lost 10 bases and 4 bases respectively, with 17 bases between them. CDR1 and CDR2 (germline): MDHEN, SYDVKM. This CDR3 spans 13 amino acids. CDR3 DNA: TGTGCCATCACCGGAGGACGGAATTACGAGCAGTACTTC. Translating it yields CAITGGRNYEQYF.

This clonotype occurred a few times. CDR3 loop: CASSSRSSGGTGEQFF. The CDR3 nucleotides are TGTGCCAGCAGCTCCCGGAGTAGCGGGGGTACCGGAGAGCAGTTCTTC. V gene TRBV7-3 combines with J gene TRBJ2-1; 9 bases are shared with TRBD2. The CDR3 length is 16 residues. Per germline, CDR1 SGHTA and CDR2 FQGTGA. The junction had 14 bases not matched to a gene; V was cut back by 4 bases and J by 10 bases. The full variable domain, its missing parts supplied by reference TRBV7-3 and TRBJ2-1, is GAGVSQTPSNKVTEKGKYVELRCDPISGHTALYWYRQSLGQGPEFLIYFQGTGAADDSGLPNDRFFAVRPEGSVSTLKIQRTERGDSAVYLCASSSRSSGGTGEQFFGPGTRLTVL.

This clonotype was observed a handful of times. The CDR3 loop reads CASSGTSGDTQYF. The DNA for the CDR3 is TGTGCCAGCAGTGGGACTAGCGGAGATACGCAGTATTTT. The chain is built from TRBV6-1 and TRBJ2-3; 10 bases map to TRBD2. The CDR3 consists of 13 residues. The trim removed 4 bases at V and 5 bases at J, leaving 0 bases unmatched. The germline V gene has CDR1 MNHNS and CDR2 SASEGT.

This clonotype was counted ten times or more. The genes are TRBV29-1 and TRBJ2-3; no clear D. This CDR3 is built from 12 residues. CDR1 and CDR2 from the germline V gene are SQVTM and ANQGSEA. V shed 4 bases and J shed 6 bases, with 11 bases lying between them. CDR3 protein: CSVVPPPDTQYF. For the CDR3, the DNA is TGCAGCGTTGTTCCTCCTCCCGATACGCAGTATTTT.

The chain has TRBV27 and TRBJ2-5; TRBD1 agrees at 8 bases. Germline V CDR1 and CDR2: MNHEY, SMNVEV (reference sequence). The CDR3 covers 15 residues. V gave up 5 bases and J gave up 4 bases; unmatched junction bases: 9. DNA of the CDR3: TGTGCCAGCAGTCCAGCCGGACAGGGTTTAGAGACCCAGTACTTC. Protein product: CASSPAGQGLETQYF.

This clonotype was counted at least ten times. DNA of the CDR3: TGTGCCAGCAGCTTCCCCAGGGTGGACACCGGGGAGCTGTTTTTT. Translating gives CASSFPRVDTGELFF. The chain couples TRBV11-2 to TRBJ2-2; tentative D call: TRBD1 (5 bases). The CDR3 runs 15 residues. Looked up from germline, CDR1 is SGHAT and CDR2 is FQNNGV. Trimming removed 3 bases from V and 3 bases from J, with 11 bases in between.

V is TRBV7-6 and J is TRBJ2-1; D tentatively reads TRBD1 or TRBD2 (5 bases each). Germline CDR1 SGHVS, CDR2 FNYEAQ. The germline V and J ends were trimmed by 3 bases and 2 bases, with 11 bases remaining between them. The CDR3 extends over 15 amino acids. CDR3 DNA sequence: TGTGCCAGCAGCTTGGGACCGGGGACCTACAATGAGCAGTTCTTC. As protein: CASSLGPGTYNEQFF.

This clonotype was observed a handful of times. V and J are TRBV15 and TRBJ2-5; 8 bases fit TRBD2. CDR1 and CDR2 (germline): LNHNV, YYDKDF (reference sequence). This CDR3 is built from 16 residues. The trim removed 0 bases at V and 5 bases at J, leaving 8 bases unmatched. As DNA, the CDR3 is TGTGCCACCAGCAGAGATCCCGGGAGGGGAGGGGAGACCCAGTACTTC. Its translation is CATSRDPGRGGETQYF.

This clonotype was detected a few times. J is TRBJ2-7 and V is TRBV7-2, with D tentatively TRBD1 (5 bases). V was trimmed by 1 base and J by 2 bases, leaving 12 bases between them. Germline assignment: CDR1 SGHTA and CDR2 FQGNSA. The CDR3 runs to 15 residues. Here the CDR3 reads CASSLEARAAYEQYF. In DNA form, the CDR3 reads TGTGCCAGCAGCTTAGAAGCCAGGGCCGCCTACGAGCAGTACTTC.

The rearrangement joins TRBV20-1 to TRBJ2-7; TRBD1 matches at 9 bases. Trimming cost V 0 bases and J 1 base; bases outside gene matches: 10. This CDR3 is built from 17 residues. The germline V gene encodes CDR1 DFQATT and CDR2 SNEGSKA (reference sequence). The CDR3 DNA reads TGCAGTGCTAGAGATTGGTCCGGGACAGGGTCGTCCTACGAGCAGTACTTC. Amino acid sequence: CSARDWSGTGSSYEQYF.

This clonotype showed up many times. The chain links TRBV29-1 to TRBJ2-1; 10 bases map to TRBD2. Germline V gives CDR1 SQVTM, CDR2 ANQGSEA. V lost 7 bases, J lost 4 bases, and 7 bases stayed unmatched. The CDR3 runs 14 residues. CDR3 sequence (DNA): TGCAGCGGTGCAGCGGGAGGGCCGTACAATGAGCAGTTCTTC. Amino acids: CSGAAGGPYNEQFF.

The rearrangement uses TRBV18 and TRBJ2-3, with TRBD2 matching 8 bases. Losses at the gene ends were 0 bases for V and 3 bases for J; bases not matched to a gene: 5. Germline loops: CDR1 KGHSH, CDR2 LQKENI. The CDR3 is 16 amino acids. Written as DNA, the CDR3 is TGTGCCAGCTCACCACCCCGTCTAGCGGGTACAGATACGCAGTATTTT. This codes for CASSPPRLAGTDTQYF.

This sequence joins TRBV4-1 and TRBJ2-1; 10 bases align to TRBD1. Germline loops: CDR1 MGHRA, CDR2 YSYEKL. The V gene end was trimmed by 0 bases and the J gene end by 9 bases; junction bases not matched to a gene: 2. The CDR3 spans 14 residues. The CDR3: CASSQEGQGREQFF. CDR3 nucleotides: TGCGCCAGCAGCCAAGAGGGACAGGGGCGTGAGCAGTTCTTC.

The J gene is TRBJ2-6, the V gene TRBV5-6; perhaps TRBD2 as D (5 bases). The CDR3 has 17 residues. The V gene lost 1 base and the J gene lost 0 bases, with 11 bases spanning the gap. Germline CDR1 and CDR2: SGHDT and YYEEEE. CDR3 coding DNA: TGTGCCAGCAGCTTGAGGGAGCTTATCTCTGGGGCCAACGTCCTGACTTTC. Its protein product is CASSLRELISGANVLTF.

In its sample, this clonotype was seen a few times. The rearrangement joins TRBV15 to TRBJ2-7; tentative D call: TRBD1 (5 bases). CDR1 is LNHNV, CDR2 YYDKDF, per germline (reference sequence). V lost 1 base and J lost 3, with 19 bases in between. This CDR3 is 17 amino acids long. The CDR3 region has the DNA TGTGCCACCAGCAGAGTTATTGGAGCAGGGAATAACTACGAGCAGTACTTC. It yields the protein CATSRVIGAGNNYEQYF.

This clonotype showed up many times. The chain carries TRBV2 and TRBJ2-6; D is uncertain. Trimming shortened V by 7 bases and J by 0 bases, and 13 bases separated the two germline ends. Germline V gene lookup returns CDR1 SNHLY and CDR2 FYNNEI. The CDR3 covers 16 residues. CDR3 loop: CASTLTPFSGANVLTF. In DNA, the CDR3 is TGTGCCAGCACTCTGACACCATTCTCTGGGGCCAACGTCCTGACTTTC.

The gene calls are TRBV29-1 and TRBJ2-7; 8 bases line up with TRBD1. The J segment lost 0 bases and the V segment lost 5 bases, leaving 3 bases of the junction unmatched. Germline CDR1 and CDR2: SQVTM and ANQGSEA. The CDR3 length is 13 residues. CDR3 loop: CSVRTGNSYEQYF. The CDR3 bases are TGCAGCGTTCGGACAGGGAACTCCTACGAGCAGTACTTC.

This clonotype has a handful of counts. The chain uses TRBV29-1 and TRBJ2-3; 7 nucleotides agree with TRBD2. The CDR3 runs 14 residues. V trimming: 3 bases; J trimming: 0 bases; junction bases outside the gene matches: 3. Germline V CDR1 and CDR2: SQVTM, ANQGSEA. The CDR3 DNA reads TGCAGCGTTGAGGGTAGCGGGAGCACAGATACGCAGTATTTT. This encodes CSVEGSGSTDTQYF.

CDR3 amino acids: CASCQGLGGTQEQYF. Here the CDR3 DNA reads TGTGCCTCCTGCCAAGGGTTGGGAGGGACTCAAGAGCAGTACTTC. V gene TRBV3-1 combines with J gene TRBJ2-7; TRBD2 aligns across 7 bases. Trimming removed 11 bases from V and 7 bases from J; junction bases left unmatched: 20. CDR3 length equals 15 residues. The germline gives CDR1 LGHDT, CDR2 YNNKEL (reference sequence).

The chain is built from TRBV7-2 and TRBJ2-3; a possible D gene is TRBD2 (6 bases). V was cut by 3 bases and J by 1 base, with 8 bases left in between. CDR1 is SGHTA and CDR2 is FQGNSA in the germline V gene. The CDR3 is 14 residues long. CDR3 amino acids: CASSLASGTDTQYF. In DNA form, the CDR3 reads TGTGCCAGCAGCTTGGCTAGCGGCACAGATACGCAGTATTTT.

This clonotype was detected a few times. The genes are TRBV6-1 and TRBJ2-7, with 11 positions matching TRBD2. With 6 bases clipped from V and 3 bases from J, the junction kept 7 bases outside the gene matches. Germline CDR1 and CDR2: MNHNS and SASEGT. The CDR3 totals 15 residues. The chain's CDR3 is CASRERLAGFYEQYF. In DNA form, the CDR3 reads TGTGCCAGCAGGGAGAGACTAGCGGGGTTCTACGAGCAGTACTTC.

The DNA of the CDR3 is TGTGCCAGCAGCGTAGAGGGTGGGGGGGCGAGCTCCTACAATGAGCAGTTCTTC. This gives the protein CASSVEGGGASSYNEQFF. This rearrangement joins TRBV9 to TRBJ2-1, with D maybe TRBD2 (7 bases). With 0 bases removed from V and 0 bases from J, the gap between germline ends came to 16 bases. The length of the CDR3 is 18 residues. In germline, CDR1 is SGDLS, CDR2 YYNGEE.

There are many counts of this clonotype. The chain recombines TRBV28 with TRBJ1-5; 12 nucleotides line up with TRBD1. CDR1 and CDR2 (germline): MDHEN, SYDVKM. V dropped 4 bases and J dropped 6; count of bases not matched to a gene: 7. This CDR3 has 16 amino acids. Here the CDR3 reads CASSWSGQGAGQPQHF. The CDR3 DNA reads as TGTGCCAGCAGTTGGTCGGGACAGGGGGCCGGTCAGCCCCAGCATTTT.

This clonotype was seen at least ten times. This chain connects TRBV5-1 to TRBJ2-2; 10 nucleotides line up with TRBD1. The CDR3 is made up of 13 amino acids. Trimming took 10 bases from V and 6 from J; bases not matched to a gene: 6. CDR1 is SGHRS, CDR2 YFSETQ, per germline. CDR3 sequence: CAGQGEDAGELFF. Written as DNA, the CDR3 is TGCGCCGGACAGGGGGAGGACGCCGGGGAGCTGTTTTTT.

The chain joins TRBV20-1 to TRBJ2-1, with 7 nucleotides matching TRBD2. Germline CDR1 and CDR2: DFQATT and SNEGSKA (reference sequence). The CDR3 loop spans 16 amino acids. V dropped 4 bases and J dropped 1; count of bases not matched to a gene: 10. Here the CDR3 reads CSAIGHGLVSYNEQFF. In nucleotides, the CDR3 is TGCAGTGCTATAGGGCACGGACTAGTGTCCTACAATGAGCAGTTCTTC.

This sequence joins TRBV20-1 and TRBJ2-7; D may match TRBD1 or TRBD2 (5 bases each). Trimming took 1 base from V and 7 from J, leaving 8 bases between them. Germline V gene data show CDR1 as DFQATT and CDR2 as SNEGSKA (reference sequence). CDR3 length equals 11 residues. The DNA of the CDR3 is TGCAGTGCTAGAGTTGGGGGAGAGCAGTACTTC. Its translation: CSARVGGEQYF.

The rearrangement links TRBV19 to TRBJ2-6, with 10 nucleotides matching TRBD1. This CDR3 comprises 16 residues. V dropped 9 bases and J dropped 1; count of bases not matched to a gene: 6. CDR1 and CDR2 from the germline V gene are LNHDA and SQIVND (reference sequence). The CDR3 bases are TGTGCCAGCAAAGACAGGGGGCAATCTGGGGCCAACGTCCTGACTTTC. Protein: CASKDRGQSGANVLTF.